What follows are 21 T cell receptor beta chains derived from one specimen sequenced in a study of T cell responses to AZD1222 COVID-19 vaccine. TCRdb keeps only in-frame clones here, not all; method: immunoSEQ multiplex PCR. Here the sample spans roughly 200,000 clones, approximately 92% being singletons. Sequencing used peripheral blood, obtained 28 days after the second dose of the MenACWY control vaccine. The receptor source for this set is an adult who received the MenACWY meningococcal vaccine as a control.

The V call is TRBV7-2, the J call TRBJ2-7, with TRBD2 matching 12 bases. CDR3 length: 16 amino acids. V lost 6 bases and J lost 4; bases outside the gene matches: 10. Germline CDR1 is SGHTA and CDR2 is FQGNSA. CDR3 sequence reads: CASRPPGLAGRYEQYF. Written as DNA, the CDR3 is TGTGCCAGCAGGCCCCCCGGACTAGCGGGGAGGTACGAGCAGTACTTC.

The chain combines TRBV6-6 with TRBJ1-1; maybe TRBD1 (5 bases). Between the trimmed V and J ends, which lost 7 bases and 1 base, there was a span of 13 bases. CDR1 and CDR2 (germline): MNHNY, SVGAGI (reference sequence). The CDR3 is made up of 14 amino acids. CDR3 sequence reads: CASNLGRGNTEAFF. The CDR3 DNA follows: TGTGCCAGCAACTTAGGGAGGGGGAACACTGAAGCTTTCTTT.

The rearrangement links TRBV1 to TRBJ2-5; TRBD2, the D gene given by the table, was not confirmed from the DNA. TRBV1 is an annotated pseudogene. This CDR3 contains 13 residues. As DNA, the CDR3 is TGCACCAGCAGCCAGGGACTTCGGGAGACCCAGTACTTC. This sequence encodes CTSSQGLRETQYF.

This clone was seen only a few times. This sequence joins TRBV2 and TRBJ2-2; D is unresolved. There are 14 residues in the CDR3. Germline-derived CDR1 and CDR2 are SNHLY and FYNNEI. Trimming cost V 9 bases and J 1 base, with 12 bases left between them. CDR3 loop: CASKEARNTGELFF. The CDR3 nucleotides read TGTGCCAGTAAAGAGGCCCGGAACACCGGGGAGCTGTTTTTT.

The J gene is TRBJ2-5, the V gene TRBV27; D remains unclear. CDR1 MNHEY and CDR2 SMNVEV come from the germline V gene (reference sequence). This CDR3 is built from 14 residues. Trimming shortened V by 5 bases and J by 4 bases, and 14 bases separated the two germline ends. CDR3 nucleotide sequence: TGTGCCAGCAGTCCCCTGACCCTCGCAGAGACCCAGTACTTC. Its translation is CASSPLTLAETQYF.

This rearrangement joins TRBV19 to TRBJ2-1; D unresolved. The V and J ends lost 4 bases and 4 bases respectively, with 2 bases between them. CDR3 length equals 11 residues. Germline V gene data show CDR1 as LNHDA and CDR2 as SQIVND (reference sequence). The CDR3 here is CASSTYNEQFF. The CDR3 DNA reads TGTGCCAGTAGTACTTACAATGAGCAGTTCTTC. The complete variable domain, with remaining parts taken from reference TRBV19 and TRBJ2-1, reads DGGITQSPKYLFRKEGQNVTLSCEQNLNHDAMYWYRQDPGQGLRLIYYSQIVNDFQKGDIAEGYSVSREKKESFPLTVTSAQKNPTAFYLCASSTYNEQFFGPGTRLTVL.

The rearrangement joins TRBV14 to TRBJ2-1, with 8 bases that match TRBD2. The CDR3 has 13 amino acids. V was clipped by 0 bases and J by 15 bases; unmatched bases: 7. Germline V CDR1 and CDR2: SGHDN, FVKESK. CDR3 amino acids: CASSQDRTSILFF. The CDR3 DNA follows: TGTGCCAGCAGCCAAGACCGGACTAGCATCCTGTTCTTC.

The V call is TRBV7-9, the J call TRBJ2-5; no clear D. The V gene lost 3 bases and the J gene lost 2 bases, with 7 bases spanning the gap. CDR3 length: 13 residues. Germline CDR1 is SEHNR and CDR2 is FQNEAQ (reference sequence). The DNA of the CDR3 is TGTGCCAGCAGCTTTGATACACAAGAGACCCAGTACTTC. Protein: CASSFDTQETQYF.

The J gene is TRBJ1-2, the V gene TRBV7-2; no clear D. In germline, CDR1 is SGHTA, CDR2 FQGNSA. This CDR3 has 12 amino acids. V lost 3 bases and J lost 6, with 8 bases in between. The CDR3 loop reads CASSLLANGYTF. The CDR3 region has the DNA TGTGCCAGCAGCTTGTTGGCGAATGGCTACACCTTC.

The V and J genes are TRBV18 and TRBJ1-5; D gene ambiguous. Trimming stripped 2 bases from V and 4 bases from J, with 12 bases between. The germline V gene encodes CDR1 KGHSH and CDR2 LQKENI. This CDR3 comprises 15 residues. The chain's CDR3 is CASSPEFGGNQPQHF. CDR3 coding DNA: TGTGCCAGCTCACCAGAGTTTGGTGGGAATCAGCCCCAGCATTTT.

V is TRBV11-3 and J is TRBJ1-1, with D possibly TRBD1 on 6 matching bases. Germline V gene data show CDR1 as SGHNT and CDR2 as YENEEA. This CDR3 has 12 residues. V was trimmed by 1 base and J by 9 bases, leaving 9 bases between them. The CDR3: CASSLGQAKAFF. The CDR3 bases are TGTGCCAGCAGCTTAGGACAGGCAAAAGCTTTCTTT.

V gene TRBV2 combines with J gene TRBJ2-5; maybe TRBD2 (6 bases). Trimming left V 9 bases short and J 1 base short, with 9 bases between. Germline CDR1 SNHLY, CDR2 FYNNEI. CDR3 size: 12 residues. Here the CDR3 reads CASRDSQETQYF. The CDR3 DNA sequence: TGTGCCAGTAGGGACTCCCAAGAGACCCAGTACTTC.

The chain links TRBV28 to TRBJ1-6; D possibly corresponds to TRBD1 (6 bases). This CDR3 spans 17 amino acids. Germline V gene data show CDR1 as MDHEN and CDR2 as SYDVKM. Between the trimmed V and J ends, which lost 3 bases and 6 bases, there was a span of 18 bases. The CDR3 DNA is TGTGCCAGCAGTTTCCCTATGGGCGGGACACTTAATTCACCCCTCCACTTT. Translated, it gives CASSFPMGGTLNSPLHF.

The table lists this clone with a count of one. J is TRBJ2-7 and V is TRBV5-1, with 7 bases matching TRBD1. The CDR3 is 13 amino acids. With V trimmed by 4 bases and J by 2 bases, 3 bases remained unmatched. The V gene's germline CDR1 is SGHRS and CDR2 YFSETQ. In DNA form, the CDR3 reads TGCGCCAGCAGCGGCCAGGGGGCCTACGAGCAGTACTTC. As protein: CASSGQGAYEQYF.

The chain uses TRBV12-1 and TRBJ2-1; the listed D gene, TRBD2, was not tested against the DNA. TRBV12-1 is given as a pseudogene. This CDR3 has 14 amino acids. The DNA for the CDR3 is TGTGCCAGCAGCTTTCGGACTAGCGATTGTGAGCAGTTCTTC. Translating it yields CASSFRTSDCEQFF.

The gene calls are TRBV27 and TRBJ1-2; 8 nucleotides align to TRBD1. The ends lost 3 bases at V and 9 bases at J; junction bases unmatched: 6. The CDR3 is 13 residues long. The germline V gene has CDR1 MNHEY and CDR2 SMNVEV (reference sequence). The CDR3 is CASSLAGGDRYTF. The DNA for the CDR3 is TGTGCCAGCAGTTTGGCAGGGGGCGATCGCTACACCTTC.

CDR3 sequence (DNA): TGTGCCAGCAGTCCTGACAGGGGGAATCAGCCCCAGCATTTT. This encodes CASSPDRGNQPQHF. The rearrangement uses TRBV2 and TRBJ1-5; 9 positions agree with TRBD1. The ends lost 5 bases at V and 4 bases at J; junction bases unmatched: 3. Germline V lookup: CDR1 SNHLY, CDR2 FYNNEI. The CDR3 consists of 14 residues. The full variable domain, rest sourced from reference TRBV2 and TRBJ1-5, is EPEVTQTPSHQVTQMGQEVILRCVPISNHLYFYWYRQILGQKVEFLVSFYNNEISEKSEIFDDQFSVERPDGSNFTLKIRSTKLEDSAMYFCASSPDRGNQPQHFGDGTRLSIL.

The chain joins TRBV5-8 to TRBJ1-1; tentatively, D is TRBD1 (5 bases). Germline CDR1 and CDR2: SGHTS and YDEGEE. The CDR3 extends over 14 amino acids. V dropped 2 bases and J dropped 0 bases, with 8 bases sitting between them. The CDR3 DNA sequence: TGTGCCAGCAGCTTTGGGACGGTGAACACTGAAGCTTTCTTT. It yields the protein CASSFGTVNTEAFF. Variable domain in full (rest from reference TRBV5-8 and TRBJ1-1): EAGVTQSPTHLIKTRGQQATLRCSPISGHTSVYWYQQALGLGLQFLLWYDEGEERNRGNFPPRFSGRQFPNYSSELNVNALELEDSALYLCASSFGTVNTEAFFGQGTRLTVV.

J is TRBJ2-7 and V is TRBV5-4; the match to TRBD1 covers 7 bases. Germline assignment: CDR1 SGHNT and CDR2 YYREEE (reference sequence). The V and J ends lost 0 bases and 0 bases, in that order; junction bases with no gene match: 6. The CDR3 consists of 16 residues. The CDR3 is CASSLDRDSSSYEQYF. The CDR3 nucleotides are TGTGCCAGCAGCTTGGACCGGGACAGCAGCTCCTACGAGCAGTACTTC.

This CDR3 reads CASSLGQTSLDEQYF. The CDR3 DNA reads TGTGCCAGCAGTTTGGGCCAGACTAGCCTCGACGAGCAGTACTTC. The rearrangement uses TRBV6-5 and TRBJ2-7, with TRBD2 matching over 7 bases. This CDR3 has 15 amino acids. Losses at the gene ends were 4 bases for V and 5 bases for J; bases not matched to a gene: 11. CDR1 and CDR2 (germline): MNHEY, SVGAGI.

V usage is TRBV19 and J usage is TRBJ1-5, with D hard to call. V was cut by 3 bases and J by 1 base, with 13 bases left in between. This CDR3 comprises 16 residues. Germline CDR1 LNHDA, CDR2 SQIVND (reference sequence). CDR3 region: CASSIRALGSNQPQHF. CDR3 DNA sequence: TGTGCCAGTAGTATTCGGGCCCTGGGAAGCAATCAGCCCCAGCATTTT.